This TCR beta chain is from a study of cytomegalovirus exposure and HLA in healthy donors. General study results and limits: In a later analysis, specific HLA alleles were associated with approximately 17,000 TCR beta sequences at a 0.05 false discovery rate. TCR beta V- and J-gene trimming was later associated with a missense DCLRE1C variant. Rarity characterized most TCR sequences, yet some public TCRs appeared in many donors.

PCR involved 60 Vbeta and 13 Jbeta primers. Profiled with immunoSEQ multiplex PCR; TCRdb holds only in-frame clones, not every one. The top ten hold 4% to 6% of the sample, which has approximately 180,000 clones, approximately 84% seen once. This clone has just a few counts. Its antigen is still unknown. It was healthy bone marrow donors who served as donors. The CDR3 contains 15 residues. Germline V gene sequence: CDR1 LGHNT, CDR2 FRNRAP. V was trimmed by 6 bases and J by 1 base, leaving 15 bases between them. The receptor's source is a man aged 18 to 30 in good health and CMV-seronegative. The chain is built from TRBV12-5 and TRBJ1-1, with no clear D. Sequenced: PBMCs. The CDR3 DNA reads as TGTGCTAGTGGCTCCCTCTGGGAGGGGAACACTGAAGCTTTCTTT. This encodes CASGSLWEGNTEAFF.